This is a list of T cell receptor beta chains from one sample in a study of blood T cell repertoires in COVID-19. Libraries were prepared by immunoSEQ multiplex PCR; TCRdb keeps only in-frame clonotypes and omits some of them. The sample has around 100,000 clones, about 90% seen once. The specimen was peripheral blood. The source is a man between 18 and 35 years old with COVID-19, enrolled during active disease. CDR3s include the opening cysteine and the closing phenylalanine or tryptophan.

CDR3 protein: CASSVGAWEEQFF
V gene: TRBV9
CDR3 length: 13

CDR3 protein: CSASVTSGKGVYEQYF
V gene: TRBV20-1
CDR3 length: 16

CDR3 protein: CASSQDLGSNEKLLF
V gene: TRBV4-3
CDR3 length: 15

CDR3 protein: CASRDRVGQWKSSYNEQFF
V gene: TRBV2
CDR3 length: 19

CDR3 protein: CASSQESSSNTGELFF
V gene: TRBV4-1
CDR3 length: 16

CDR3 protein: CASSRRGSLETQYF
V gene: TRBV5-5
CDR3 length: 14

CDR3 protein: CASSLAGAYSGANVLTF
V gene: TRBV27
CDR3 length: 17

CDR3 protein: CASSSPLDRVSGANVLTF
V gene: TRBV28
CDR3 length: 18

CDR3 protein: CSVDQGRNTEAFF
V gene: TRBV29-1
CDR3 length: 13

CDR3 protein: CASGLATGELFF
V gene: TRBV12-5
CDR3 length: 12

CDR3 protein: CASSAPKLAGPSSYEQYF
V gene: TRBV7-2
CDR3 length: 18

CDR3 protein: CASSQDLGTGRQFF
V gene: TRBV4-2
CDR3 length: 14

CDR3 protein: CASSSPGGASGTEAFF
V gene: TRBV7-2
CDR3 length: 16

CDR3 protein: CASSLLGARDTQYF
V gene: TRBV7-2
CDR3 length: 14

CDR3 protein: CASSLRDWRGSNQPQHF
V gene: TRBV5-1
CDR3 length: 17

CDR3 protein: CAWSPYPHNGTEAFF
V gene: TRBV30
CDR3 length: 15

CDR3 protein: CASSLDPAGHSYEQYF
V gene: TRBV7-2
CDR3 length: 16

CDR3 protein: CASSIQGNYGYTF
V gene: TRBV19
CDR3 length: 13

CDR3 protein: CSASHGGEQYF
V gene: TRBV20-1
CDR3 length: 11

CDR3 protein: CASSSPWPQYF
V gene: TRBV7-2
CDR3 length: 11

CDR3 protein: CASSSQGTPYNEQFF
V gene: TRBV7-3
CDR3 length: 15

CDR3 protein: CASTLGFPYEQYF
V gene: TRBV11-2
CDR3 length: 13

CDR3 protein: CASSLARGYQPQHF
V gene: TRBV27
CDR3 length: 14

CDR3 protein: CASSSPWGTGKRPQHF
V gene: TRBV5-8
CDR3 length: 16

CDR3 protein: CASSFDSNYGYTF
V gene: TRBV5-4
CDR3 length: 13

CDR3 protein: CASSEGDSRSPLHF
V gene: TRBV2
CDR3 length: 14

CDR3 protein: CASSKLAGGTSYEQYF
V gene: TRBV28
CDR3 length: 16

CDR3 protein: CARRTSRGDTQYF
V gene: TRBV2
CDR3 length: 13

CDR3 protein: CASSLGSGAIYEQYF
V gene: TRBV7-2
CDR3 length: 15

CDR3 protein: CASSSPVNSPLHF
V gene: TRBV28
CDR3 length: 13

CDR3 protein: CASSPGTVHEQFF
V gene: TRBV19
CDR3 length: 13

CDR3 protein: CASSYPLGGAKNNEQFF
V gene: TRBV6-2/TRBV6-3
CDR3 length: 17

CDR3 protein: CASSLANRGLGKTQYF
V gene: TRBV7-8
CDR3 length: 16

CDR3 protein: CATSRVQGLAGGFYNEQFF
V gene: TRBV15
CDR3 length: 19

CDR3 protein: CASGRTGLYNEQFF
V gene: TRBV27
CDR3 length: 14

CDR3 protein: CASRTYRGMDYGYTF
V gene: TRBV28
CDR3 length: 15

CDR3 protein: CASSPLGESIGEAFF
V gene: TRBV28
CDR3 length: 15

CDR3 protein: CASSYTGLEQFF
V gene: TRBV12-3/TRBV12-4
CDR3 length: 12

CDR3 protein: CASSPGQSISGANVLTF
V gene: TRBV23-1
CDR3 length: 17

CDR3 protein: CASREDRTSGSSDTQYF
V gene: TRBV2
CDR3 length: 17

CDR3 protein: CASRVGGRETQYF
V gene: TRBV28
CDR3 length: 13

CDR3 protein: CASSWAGDNSPLHF
V gene: TRBV7-8
CDR3 length: 14

CDR3 protein: CASSWGTSGRGETQYF
V gene: TRBV7-2
CDR3 length: 16

CDR3 protein: CASSYGGQDIYF
V gene: TRBV6-6
CDR3 length: 12

CDR3 protein: CASTRDRGYNSPLHF
V gene: TRBV6-5
CDR3 length: 15

CDR3 protein: CASSRTGGRYEQYF
V gene: TRBV4-3
CDR3 length: 14

CDR3 protein: CASSLGERGNTGELFF
V gene: TRBV7-6
CDR3 length: 16

CDR3 protein: CASSSTGGGTGELFF
V gene: TRBV28
CDR3 length: 15

CDR3 protein: CASSQDWQGVSNEQFF
V gene: TRBV4-1
CDR3 length: 16

CDR3 protein: CASGVVGGETQYF
V gene: TRBV7-9
CDR3 length: 13

CDR3 protein: CASGLVASGRHRETQYF
V gene: TRBV12-5
CDR3 length: 17

CDR3 protein: CASSPRRGGGAQDTQYF
V gene: TRBV19
CDR3 length: 17

CDR3 protein: CASSLVRTKDNEQFF
V gene: TRBV13
CDR3 length: 15

CDR3 protein: CASSLALAGGWTDTQYF
V gene: TRBV28
CDR3 length: 17

CDR3 protein: CASSKTPGRLVYEQYF
V gene: TRBV21-1
CDR3 length: 16

CDR3 protein: CATSRVQGGNSPLHF
V gene: TRBV15
CDR3 length: 15

CDR3 protein: CASSLTSGRPSSYEQYF
V gene: TRBV28
CDR3 length: 17

CDR3 protein: CSVGDTPYGYTF
V gene: TRBV29-1
CDR3 length: 12